This T cell receptor beta chain was sequenced in a study of beta chain features in type 1 diabetes. Study findings and constraints: Shorter TCRB CDR3s, moderately but significantly so, were found in Type 1 diabetes patients in all four CD4+ subsets. Type 1 diabetes patients had VDJ junctions that carried fewer insertions and more deletions.

Expressed TCRB transcripts were sequenced after all isolated RNA was converted to cDNA. Clones were read by immunoSEQ multiplex PCR, and TCRdb kept only the in-frame ones, dropping some. The sample holds about 620,000 clones; 15% to 19% are singletons and the top ten take 0.07% to 0.095%. Populations isolated by sorting all had purity greater than 95%. There are a few counts of this clone. What it recognizes is unknown. Trimming took 4 bases from V and 0 from J, leaving 13 bases between them. The CDR3 is 16 residues long. Looked up from germline, CDR1 is MGHRA and CDR2 is YSYEKL. The chain employs TRBV4-1 and TRBJ1-3; D perhaps matches TRBD1 (6 bases). Input material: naive CD4+ T cells from blood. This clonotype was sampled from a man between 18 and 35 years old in good health. Written as DNA, the CDR3 is TGCGCCAGCAGCCTTGGACAGCCCAGCTCTGGAAACACCATATATTTT. Protein sequence: CASSLGQPSSGNTIYF.